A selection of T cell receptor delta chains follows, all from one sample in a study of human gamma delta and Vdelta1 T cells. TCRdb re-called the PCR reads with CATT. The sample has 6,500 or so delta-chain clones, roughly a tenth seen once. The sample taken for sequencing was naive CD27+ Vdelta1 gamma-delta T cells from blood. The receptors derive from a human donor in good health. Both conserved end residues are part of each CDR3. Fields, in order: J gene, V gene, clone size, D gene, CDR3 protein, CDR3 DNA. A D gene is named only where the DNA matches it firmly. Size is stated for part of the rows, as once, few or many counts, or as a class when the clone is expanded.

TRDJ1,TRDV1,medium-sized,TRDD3,CALGERLRFPTNSGGYTDKLIF,TGTGCTCTTGGGGAACGGCTTAGGTTTCCTACGAATTCTGGGGGATACACCGATAAACTCATCTTT
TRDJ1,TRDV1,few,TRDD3,CALGEFLRRGIQTTGYTDKLIF,TGTGCTCTTGGGGAATTCCTACGACGGGGGATACAAACGACGGGTTACACCGATAAACTCATCTTT
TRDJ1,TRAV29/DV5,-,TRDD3,CSPLWGIHRGPIF,TGTTCCCCCCTATGGGGGATACACCGCGGGCCCATCTTT
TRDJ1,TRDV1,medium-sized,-,CALGEPAPIRYTDKLIF,TGTGCTCTTGGGGAACCAGCCCCCATCCGATACACCGATAAACTCATCTTT
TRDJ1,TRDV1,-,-,CALGELVPYLRGSGAPLKNTDKLIF,TGTGCTCTTGGGGAACTAGTTCCATACCTCCGGGGGTCTGGGGCACCTCTGAAGAACACCGATAAACTCATCTTT
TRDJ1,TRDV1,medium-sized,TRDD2,CALGEFLRGAPTDKLIF,TGTGCTCTTGGGGAATTCCTACGAGGGGCACCGACCGATAAACTCATCTTT
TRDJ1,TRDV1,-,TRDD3,CALGGPLPSSRLGTGGYAFPMGKLIF,TGTGCTCTTGGGGGACCTCTGCCTTCCTCCAGGTTGGGTACTGGGGGATACGCTTTTCCGATGGGTAAACTCATCTTT
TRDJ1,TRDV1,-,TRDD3,CALGERLARGIAGWTDKLIF,TGTGCTCTTGGGGAACGACTAGCAAGGGGGATCGCTGGATGGACCGATAAACTCATCTTT
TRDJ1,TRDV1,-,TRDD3,CALGPTWLRLGRITDKLIF,TGTGCTCTTGGGCCCACTTGGCTGAGACTGGGGAGAATAACCGATAAACTCATCTTT
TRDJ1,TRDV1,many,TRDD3,CALGERPRRGILSTDKLIF,TGTGCTCTTGGGGAACGACCCCGACGGGGGATACTGAGTACCGATAAACTCATCTTT
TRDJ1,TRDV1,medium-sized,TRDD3,CALGQSRPSFSLGVVIF,TGTGCTCTTGGTCAAAGTAGGCCTTCTTTCTCTCTGGGGGTGGTCATCTTT
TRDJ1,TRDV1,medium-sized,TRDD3,CALGNSRGGNHWGIPGDKLIF,TGTGCTCTTGGGAACTCTAGGGGCGGTAATCACTGGGGGATACCTGGCGATAAACTCATCTTT
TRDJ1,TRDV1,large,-,CALGESFAPRRELIF,TGTGCTCTTGGGGAGAGCTTCGCACCACGCCGTGAACTCATCTTT
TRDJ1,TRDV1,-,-,CALGPKNRGRPGTDKLIF,TGTGCTCTTGGACCCAAGAATCGGGGTAGACCGGGGACCGATAAACTCATCTTT
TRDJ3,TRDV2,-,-,CASRCTWDTRQMFF,TGTGCCAGTCGGTGTACCTGGGACACCCGCCAGATGTTTTTC
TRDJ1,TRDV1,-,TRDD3,CALGERPPYSPFTGGYRADKLIF,TGTGCTCTTGGGGAACGCCCCCCGTACAGTCCCTTTACTGGGGGATACCGGGCGGATAAACTCATCTTT
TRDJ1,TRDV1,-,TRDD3,CALGNLPTTFTGGYAGIPADKLIF,TGTGCTCTTGGGAACCTTCCTACGACTTTTACTGGGGGATACGCGGGGATTCCCGCCGATAAACTCATCTTT
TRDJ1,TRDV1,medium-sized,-,CALGAFPPRTPTDKLIF,TGTGCTCTTGGGGCCTTCCCGCCCCGGACTCCTACCGATAAACTCATCTTT
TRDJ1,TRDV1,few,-,CALATAFPRYTDKLIF,TGTGCTCTTGCGACGGCATTCCCGCGGTACACCGATAAACTTATCTTT
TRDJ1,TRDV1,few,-,CALGAPRSLFNGGWPSDKLIF,TGTGCTCTTGGGGCCCCTCGGTCCCTATTTAACGGGGGGTGGCCATCCGATAAACTCATCTTT
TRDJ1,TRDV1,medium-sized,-,CALGRGLHTDKLIF,TGTGCTCTTGGTAGGGGGTTACACACCGATAAACTCATCTTT
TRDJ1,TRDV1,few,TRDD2,CALGEIPSYRHKLIF,TGTGCTCTTGGGGAAATACCTTCCTACCGGCATAAACTCATCTTT
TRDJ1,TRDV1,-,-,CALGPRGVRLGIPGADKLIF,TGTGCTCTTGGGCCTCGTGGGGTGCGGCTGGGGATCCCGGGCGCCGATAAACTCATCTTT
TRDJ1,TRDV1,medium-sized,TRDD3,CALGERSRPRGYAPREADKLIF,TGTGCTCTTGGGGAAAGGTCCCGCCCGCGGGGATACGCGCCTCGGGAGGCCGATAAACTCATCTTT
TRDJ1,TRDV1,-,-,CALGGLPRRGIRLPYTDKLIF,TGTGCTCTTGGGGGCCTTCCTCGACGAGGGATACGCTTGCCGTACACCGATAAACTCATCTTT
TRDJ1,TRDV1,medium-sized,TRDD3,CALGEWFLRGTGGSLTGGRWLIF,TGTGCTCTTGGGGAATGGTTCCTCCGGGGGACTGGGGGATCCCTTACCGGAGGTCGTTGGCTCATCTTT
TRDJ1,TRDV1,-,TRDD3,CSGEPQSRVLGDNKLIF,TGCTCTGGGGAACCCCAATCCCGCGTACTGGGGGATAATAAACTCATCTTT
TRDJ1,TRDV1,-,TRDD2,CALGAAREGLSYEKGVGHRLYTDKLIF,TGTGCTCTTGGGGCGGCGCGAGAAGGTCTTTCCTACGAAAAGGGTGTGGGACATCGACTCTACACCGATAAACTCATCTTT
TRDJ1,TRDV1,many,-,CALGARKNSVPTVLGLTTDKLIF,TGTGCTCTTGGGGCTCGAAAGAACTCGGTTCCTACTGTACTGGGGTTGACCACCGATAAACTCATCTTT
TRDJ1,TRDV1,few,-,CALGELRASPRRGEIRRSQLIF,TGTGCTCTTGGGGAACTTCGAGCTTCTCCCCGGAGGGGGGAGATACGCCGTTCCCAACTCATCTTT
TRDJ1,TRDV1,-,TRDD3,CALGGLSYRYWGIRPVDKLIF,TGTGCTCTTGGGGGTCTCTCCTATCGCTACTGGGGGATACGTCCGGTCGATAAACTCATCTTT
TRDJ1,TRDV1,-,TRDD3,CALGENPQLTSAGDRKLIF,TGTGCTCTTGGGGAAAATCCGCAACTGACTTCGGCGGGGGATAGGAAACTCATCTTT
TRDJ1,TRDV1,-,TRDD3,CALGGPKRLKSWGYVYTDKLIF,TGTGCTCTTGGGGGTCCCAAGCGCTTAAAATCCTGGGGGTACGTGTACACCGATAAACTCATCTTT
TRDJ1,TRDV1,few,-,CALGGSGYVHFQVRKTSYTDKLIF,TGTGCTCTTGGGGGGAGTGGGTACGTTCACTTTCAAGTACGCAAGACCTCATACACCGATAAACTCATCTTT
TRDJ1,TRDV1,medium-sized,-,CALGPTSVSYRGGWTDKLIF,TGTGCTCTTGGGCCCACTAGTGTCTCCTACAGAGGGGGATGGACCGATAAACTCATCTTT
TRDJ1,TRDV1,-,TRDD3,CALGELGDETYWGIRRWYTDKLIF,TGTGCTCTTGGGGAACTCGGTGACGAGACGTACTGGGGGATACGCCGTTGGTACACCGATAAACTCATCTTT
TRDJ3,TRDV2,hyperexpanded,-,CACASRGTWDTRQMFF,TGTGCCTGTGCTAGTCGGGGTACCTGGGACACCCGACAGATGTTTTTC
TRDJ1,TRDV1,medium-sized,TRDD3,CALGEPTRRIREGTDKLIF,TGTGCTCTTGGGGAACCAACCAGGCGGATACGCGAAGGCACCGATAAACTCATCTTT
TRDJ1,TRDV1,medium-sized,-,CALGGFYHWSIREYTDKLIF,TGTGCTCTTGGGGGATTCTACCACTGGTCTATACGCGAGTACACCGATAAACTCATCTTT
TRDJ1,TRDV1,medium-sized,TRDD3,CALGEPSARRGIRRDKLIF,TGTGCTCTTGGGGAACCATCGGCCCGACGGGGGATACGCCGCGATAAACTCATCTTT
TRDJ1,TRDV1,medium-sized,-,CALAPIPRGMAKLIF,TGTGCTCTTGCTCCTATTCCTAGGGGGATGGCCAAACTCATCTTT
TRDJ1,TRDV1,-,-,CALGESVPRRPPTGKLIF,TGTGCTCTTGGGGAATCAGTCCCGCGCAGGCCTCCTACGGGTAAACTCATCTTT
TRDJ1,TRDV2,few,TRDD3,CACAWVGYPYYRSIDKLIF,TGTGCCTGTGCCTGGGTGGGATACCCCTACTACCGATCGATCGATAAACTCATCTTT
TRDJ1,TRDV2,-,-,CASLLSWVRYTDKLIF,TGTGCCTCGCTCCTTTCCTGGGTGAGGTACACCGATAAACTCATCTTT
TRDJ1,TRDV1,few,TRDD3,CALGGGLGVLGDKGPYTDKLIF,TGTGCTCTTGGGGGGGGCCTGGGCGTACTGGGGGATAAGGGGCCTTACACCGATAAACTCATCTTT
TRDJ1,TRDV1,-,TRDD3,CALGGNFGFSVLGDTPYTDKLIF,TGTGCTCTTGGGGGAAACTTTGGTTTCTCGGTTCTGGGGGATACGCCGTACACCGATAAACTCATCTTT
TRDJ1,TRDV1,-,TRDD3,CALGETIRGIRPNTDKLIF,TGTGCTCTTGGGGAAACCATCCGGGGGATACGCCCGAACACCGATAAACTCATCTTT
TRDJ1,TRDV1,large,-,CALGRPGRYTDKLIF,TGTGCTCTTGGGAGACCTGGGAGGTACACCGATAAACTCATCTTT
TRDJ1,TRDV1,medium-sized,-,CALGELSLGGPSYTDKLIF,TGTGCTCTTGGGGAACTTTCGTTGGGGGGCCCCTCGTACACCGATAAACTCATCTTT
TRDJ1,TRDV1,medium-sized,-,CALGAPILVDKLIF,TGTGCTCTTGGGGCTCCTATATTAGTCGATAAACTCATCTTT
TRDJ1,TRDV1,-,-,CARGELPRRYAGRTVLGGGKLIF,TGTGCTCGTGGGGAACTTCCTAGGCGGTACGCGGGCCGTACCGTACTGGGGGGCGGAAAACTCATCTTT
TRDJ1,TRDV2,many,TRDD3,CATTYAFLGDIAYTDKLIF,TGTGCCACCACTTATGCCTTCCTGGGGGATATAGCGTACACCGATAAACTCATCTTT
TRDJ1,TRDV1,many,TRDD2,CALVPTGGKRFEDKLIF,TGTGCTCTTGTTCCTACTGGTGGGAAACGTTTTGAAGATAAACTCATCTTT
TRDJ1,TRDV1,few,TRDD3,CALGDRDVYSRGIGVDKLIF,TGTGCTCTTGGGGACCGTGATGTTTACTCTCGGGGGATAGGCGTCGATAAACTCATCTTT